This TCR beta chain stems from a study of post-analysis software for immune sequencing data. Study-level results: Patients had higher frequencies than controls of about five TRBV segments, including TRBV5-6, TRBV5-1 and TRBV20-1. Significantly decreased normalized Chao1 diversity was recorded for multiple sclerosis patients relative to controls.

Unique molecular identifiers featured in each of the TCR beta cDNA libraries. TCRdb called the PCR reads again in MiXCR, with one record for every CDR3 protein. The sample consists of 650,000 to 900,000 distinct CDR3 sequences, about 45% of them appearing once. Trimming at V came to 5 bases and at J to 7 bases, leaving 10 bases not matched to a gene. Germline V gene data show CDR1 as LGHDT and CDR2 as YNNKEL (reference sequence). The CDR3 is made up of 17 amino acids. This clonotype was counted once. Antigen: not known. Material: blood. The source of this sequence is a girl between 10 and 17 years old with multiple sclerosis. The chain joins TRBV3-1 to TRBJ2-1; 14 bases match TRBD2. The CDR3 loop is CASSFWTGTSGSNEQFF. CDR3 coding DNA: TGTGCCAGCAGCTTTTGGACCGGGACTAGCGGGAGTAATGAGCAGTTCTTC.